These T cell receptor beta chains were read from a single sample in a study of blood T cell repertoires in COVID-19. Generated by immunoSEQ multiplex PCR, the TCRdb table keeps only in-frame clones and is missing some. The sample consists of about 40,000 clones, 70% to 85% of them appearing once. Sequencing was performed on peripheral blood. All receptors derive from a human donor with acute or convalescent COVID-19. The donor label of this sample is uncertain. The CDR3 runs from the conserved cysteine through the conserved F or W. Each record gives: D gene, J gene, V gene, clone size, CDR3 DNA, CDR3 protein. A D gene is named only where the DNA matches it firmly. Clone size is shown for a subset of rows, as once, few, many or a class of expanded clone.

d_gene: TRBD2
j_gene: TRBJ2-2
v_gene: TRBV19
abundance: -
CDR3nt: TGTGCCAGTAGTATTTGGACTAGCGGGGGGCCCAACACCGGGGAGCTGTTTTTT
CDR3aa: CASSIWTSGGPNTGELFF

d_gene: TRBD1
j_gene: TRBJ1-4
v_gene: TRBV15
abundance: -
CDR3nt: TGTGCCACCAGCAGGGACAGGACAGGGGGAGAAAAACTGTTTTTT
CDR3aa: CATSRDRTGGEKLFF

d_gene: TRBD1
j_gene: TRBJ1-3
v_gene: TRBV6-5
abundance: -
CDR3nt: TGTGCCAGCAGTTACTCGGGACAGCGGAGAAACACCATATATTTT
CDR3aa: CASSYSGQRRNTIYF

d_gene: -
j_gene: TRBJ1-6
v_gene: TRBV6-6
abundance: -
CDR3nt: TGTGCCAGCAGTCAGTTCCCCACCGGGGGGCGAGGTCGAAATTCACCCCTCCACTTT
CDR3aa: CASSQFPTGGRGRNSPLHF

d_gene: TRBD1
j_gene: TRBJ1-1
v_gene: TRBV6-5
abundance: once
CDR3nt: TGTGCCAGCACCCAGGGGGCGGTCAAGACTGAAGCTTTCTTT
CDR3aa: CASTQGAVKTEAFF

d_gene: -
j_gene: TRBJ1-3
v_gene: TRBV11-2
abundance: -
CDR3nt: TGTGCCAGCAGCTTAGGCGGGGTGTCTGGAAACACCATATATTTT
CDR3aa: CASSLGGVSGNTIYF

d_gene: -
j_gene: TRBJ1-2
v_gene: TRBV7-8
abundance: -
CDR3nt: TGTGCCAGCAGCCTCGAGGGGGTATTGGGGGATGGCTACACCTTC
CDR3aa: CASSLEGVLGDGYTF

d_gene: -
j_gene: TRBJ2-6
v_gene: TRBV5-6
abundance: once
CDR3nt: TGTGCCAGCAGCTTGAGCGGCTCTGGGGCCAACGTCCTGACTTTC
CDR3aa: CASSLSGSGANVLTF

d_gene: TRBD1
j_gene: TRBJ2-2
v_gene: TRBV11-3
abundance: -
CDR3nt: TGTGCCAGCAGCACGATACAGGGGACGACCGGGGAGCTGTTTTTT
CDR3aa: CASSTIQGTTGELFF

d_gene: TRBD2
j_gene: TRBJ2-1
v_gene: TRBV5-1
abundance: -
CDR3nt: TGCGCCAGCAGCTTGAGACTAGCGGGCAACAATGAGCAGTTCTTC
CDR3aa: CASSLRLAGNNEQFF

d_gene: -
j_gene: TRBJ2-6
v_gene: TRBV6-5
abundance: -
CDR3nt: TGTGCCAGCAGGGGGCCTGCTGGGGCCAACGTCCTGACTTTC
CDR3aa: CASRGPAGANVLTF

d_gene: -
j_gene: TRBJ2-7
v_gene: TRBV12-3/TRBV12-4
abundance: -
CDR3nt: TGTGCCTCCGCCGGGGAGGCCTACGAGCAGTACTTC
CDR3aa: CASAGEAYEQYF

d_gene: -
j_gene: TRBJ2-5
v_gene: TRBV6-5
abundance: -
CDR3nt: TGTGCCAGCAGTATCACGGGTGAGACCCAGTACTTC
CDR3aa: CASSITGETQYF

d_gene: TRBD1
j_gene: TRBJ2-7
v_gene: TRBV9
abundance: once
CDR3nt: TGTGCCAGCAGCCGGGACAGGTTCGGCGAGCAGTACTTC
CDR3aa: CASSRDRFGEQYF

d_gene: -
j_gene: TRBJ2-3
v_gene: TRBV11-3
abundance: -
CDR3nt: TGTGCCAGCAGCTTAGAATTAGCAGATACGCAGTATTTT
CDR3aa: CASSLELADTQYF

d_gene: -
j_gene: TRBJ1-2
v_gene: TRBV21-1
abundance: -
CDR3nt: TGTGCCAGCAGCAAAGAGGGGCAGGGCTATGGCTACACCTTC
CDR3aa: CASSKEGQGYGYTF

d_gene: TRBD1
j_gene: TRBJ1-1
v_gene: TRBV7-9
abundance: many
CDR3nt: TGTGCCAGCAGCCCCTGGACAGGAGTGAACACTGAAGCTTTCTTT
CDR3aa: CASSPWTGVNTEAFF

d_gene: -
j_gene: TRBJ2-5
v_gene: TRBV18
abundance: once
CDR3nt: TGTGCCAGCTCACCCCCGGGGGTAGCCCTTCTACAAGAGACCCAGTACTTC
CDR3aa: CASSPPGVALLQETQYF

d_gene: -
j_gene: TRBJ2-7
v_gene: TRBV4-1
abundance: -
CDR3nt: TGCGCCAGCAGCCAGCCCCGGGACTCCCGGCTGTACTTC
CDR3aa: CASSQPRDSRLYF

d_gene: -
j_gene: TRBJ2-3
v_gene: TRBV15
abundance: -
CDR3nt: TGTGCCACCAGCAGAGGCCAGGGAGGTACAGATACGCAGTATTTT
CDR3aa: CATSRGQGGTDTQYF

d_gene: TRBD2
j_gene: TRBJ2-3
v_gene: TRBV4-2
abundance: -
CDR3nt: TGTGCCAGCAGCCCCGGACTAGCGGGAGTCGGGACAGATACGCAGTATTTT
CDR3aa: CASSPGLAGVGTDTQYF

d_gene: -
j_gene: TRBJ2-7
v_gene: TRBV7-9
abundance: -
CDR3nt: TGTGCCAGCAGCGGCAGGTCCTACGAGCAGTACTTC
CDR3aa: CASSGRSYEQYF

d_gene: TRBD2
j_gene: TRBJ2-3
v_gene: TRBV7-9
abundance: -
CDR3nt: TGTGCCAGCAGCTTCAGACTAGCGGGGCAGGAAGATACGCAGTATTTT
CDR3aa: CASSFRLAGQEDTQYF

d_gene: -
j_gene: TRBJ2-3
v_gene: TRBV18
abundance: -
CDR3nt: TGTGCCAGCTCACTAGGAGGATGGGGCACAGATACGCAGTATTTT
CDR3aa: CASSLGGWGTDTQYF